Each of the 10 T cell receptor beta chains below was sequenced from the same sample in a study of OX40 agonist ivuxolimab in advanced cancers. Data came from immunoSEQ multiplex PCR; TCRdb stores just in-frame clones and leaves some out. The data contain about 24,000 clones, more than 80% of them seen just once; the ten biggest clones take up around a sixth. Sample: CD4+ or CD8+ T cells sorted from blood, taken in a trial of the OX40 agonist ivuxolimab. The receptors stem from an adult with an advanced solid tumor such as melanoma, head and neck, liver or kidney cancer.

This chain links TRBV19 with TRBJ2-5, with a tentative D call TRBD1 (5 bases). The DNA end favors TRBJ2-7, so the J call may be wrong. CDR3 length: 13 residues. CDR1 LNHDA and CDR2 SQIVND come from the germline V gene (reference sequence). This CDR3 is CAKRSQGFHEQYF. As DNA, the CDR3 is TGTGCCAAAAGATCCCAGGGTTTCCACGAGCAGTACTTC.

The rearrangement joins TRBV4-1 to TRBJ1-5; D is possibly TRBD1 (6 bases). The CDR3 has 15 amino acids. The V gene's germline CDR1 is MGHRA and CDR2 YSYEKL. The ends were cut back, 0 bases at V and 9 bases at J, with 15 bases in the middle. In DNA form, the CDR3 reads TGCGCCAGCAGCCAAGATAGACAGGAAATGCGGCCCCAGCATTTT. Protein product: CASSQDRQEMRPQHF.

DNA of the CDR3: TGCGCCAGCAGCTTGTCCGGGCCGCACACTGAAGCTTTCTTT. Its protein product is CASSLSGPHTEAFF. The rearrangement uses TRBV5-1 and TRBJ1-1; D is unresolved. This CDR3 has 14 amino acids. The V end lost 1 base, the J end lost 3 bases, and 10 bases lay between the germline ends. CDR1 is SGHRS, CDR2 YFSETQ, per germline.

The rearrangement links TRBV7-3 to TRBJ2-7; 13 bases are shared with TRBD2. The V gene end was trimmed by 5 bases and the J gene end by 6 bases; junction bases not matched to a gene: 7. Germline V gives CDR1 SGHTA, CDR2 FQGTGA. CDR3 length equals 15 residues. This CDR3 is CASSPGLAGVSEQYF. Here the CDR3 DNA reads TGTGCCAGCAGCCCCGGACTAGCGGGAGTCTCCGAGCAGTACTTC.

CDR3 sequence (DNA): TGTGCCAGCAGCGTCGGACTAGACTCCTACGAGCAGTACTTC. Its translation is CASSVGLDSYEQYF. The chain employs TRBV5-4 and TRBJ2-7, with 7 positions matching TRBD2. The junction had 4 bases not matched to a gene; V was cut back by 4 bases and J by 0 bases. The CDR3 runs to 14 residues. Germline V CDR1 and CDR2: SGHNT, YYREEE (reference sequence).

This chain connects TRBV19 to TRBJ1-5; the D gene is possibly TRBD1 (6 bases). Germline V gene sequence: CDR1 LNHDA, CDR2 SQIVND (reference sequence). Trimming shortened V by 5 bases and J by 4 bases, and 9 bases separated the two germline ends. CDR3 size: 13 residues. The CDR3 DNA reads as TGTGCCAGTAGTGGACAGCCTAATCAGCCCCAGCATTTT. This codes for CASSGQPNQPQHF.

There are a few counts of this clone. V and J are TRBV18 and TRBJ1-5; D is uncertain. Germline CDR1 is KGHSH and CDR2 is LQKENI. Trimming took off 2 bases at V and 1 base at J, with 6 bases between the two ends. There are 14 residues in the CDR3. The CDR3 here is CASSPTQSNQPQHF. For the CDR3, the DNA is TGTGCCAGCTCACCAACCCAGAGCAATCAGCCCCAGCATTTT.

This chain connects TRBV29-1 to TRBJ2-5, with D maybe TRBD2 (6 bases). V lost 3 bases and J 7 bases, leaving 18 bases between the germline ends. There are 14 residues in the CDR3. The germline gives CDR1 SQVTM, CDR2 ANQGSEA. CDR3 sequence (DNA): TGCAGCGTTGATAGCGGCGACGGCTTGTGGACCCAGTACTTC. Translating it yields CSVDSGDGLWTQYF. Together with reference TRBV29-1 and TRBJ2-5, the CDR3 gives the full variable domain: SAVISQKPSRDICQRGTSLTIQCQVDSQVTMMFWYRQQPGQSLTLIATANQGSEATYESGFVIDKFPISRPNLTFSTLTVSNMSPEDSSIYLCSVDSGDGLWTQYFGPGTRLLVL.

The J gene is TRBJ1-2, the V gene TRBV19; TRBD1 matches 7 bases. Germline-derived CDR1 and CDR2 are LNHDA and SQIVND (reference sequence). The CDR3 covers 13 residues. Trimming took 7 bases from V and 4 from J; bases not matched to a gene: 6. As DNA, the CDR3 is TGTGCCAGTACGAGAGGGGGCGGCTATGGCTACACCTTC. Its translation: CASTRGGGYGYTF.

Points on this clone: One end of the junction varies from germline; a read error may be responsible. J is TRBJ2-3 and V is TRBV6-5; 7 bases line up with TRBD1. The CDR3 has 13 residues. Germline loops: CDR1 MNHEY, CDR2 SVGAGI. In nucleotides, the CDR3 is TGTGCCAGCAGTCCCCCTGGGACAGACACGCAGTATTTT. The encoded protein is CASSPPGTDTQYF.